Here is one TCR beta chain with its context. These data originate in a study of blood T cell repertoires in COVID-19. Overall study context: T cells, B-cell-depleted T cells, or PBMCs supplied cDNA or gDNA.

Trimming shortened V by 8 bases and J by 5 bases, and 10 bases separated the two germline ends. This CDR3 comprises 12 residues. Per germline, CDR1 LNHDA and CDR2 SQIVND (reference sequence). As originally analysed: Researchers report that nucleated cell counts were estimated from reference gene primer amplification. TCRdb's table, derived via immunoSEQ multiplex PCR, lists solely in-frame clones and lacks some. Clonal size and the V and J genes are those of that table, whereas D and trimming came from the DNA. The sample contains more than 300,000 clones, 65% to 90% of which appear only once. The sequence derives from a man in his thirties or forties who had recovered from COVID-19. Sequenced sample: PBMCs or T cells enriched from blood (not recorded which). This chain connects TRBV19 to TRBJ1-5; D call uncertain. Written as DNA, the CDR3 is TGTGCCAGTTCGCCACTCGATCAGCCCCAGCATTTT. It is translated as CASSPLDQPQHF.